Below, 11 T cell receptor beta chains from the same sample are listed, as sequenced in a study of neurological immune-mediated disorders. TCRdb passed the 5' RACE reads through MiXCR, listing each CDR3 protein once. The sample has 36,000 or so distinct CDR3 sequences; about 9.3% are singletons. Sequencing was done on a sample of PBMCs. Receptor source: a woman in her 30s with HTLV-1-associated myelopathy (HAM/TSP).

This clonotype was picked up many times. CDR3 nucleotide sequence: TGCAGTGCTAGCAGGACTAGCGGGGGTATCGGTGAGCAGTTCTTC. Its protein is CSASRTSGGIGEQFF. V gene TRBV20-1 combines with J gene TRBJ2-1, with 13 bases identical to TRBD2. The J segment lost 9 bases and the V segment lost 3 bases, leaving 8 bases of the junction unmatched. This CDR3 is built from 15 residues. CDR1 and CDR2 from the germline V gene are DFQATT and SNEGSKA (reference sequence).

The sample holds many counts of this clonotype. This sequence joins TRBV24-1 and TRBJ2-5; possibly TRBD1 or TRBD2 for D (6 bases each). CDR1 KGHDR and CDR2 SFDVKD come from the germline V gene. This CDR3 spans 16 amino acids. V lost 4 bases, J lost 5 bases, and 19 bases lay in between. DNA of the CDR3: TGTGCCACCAGTGAGGGGGGACACCCATACGGGGAGACCCAGTACTTC. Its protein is CATSEGGHPYGETQYF.

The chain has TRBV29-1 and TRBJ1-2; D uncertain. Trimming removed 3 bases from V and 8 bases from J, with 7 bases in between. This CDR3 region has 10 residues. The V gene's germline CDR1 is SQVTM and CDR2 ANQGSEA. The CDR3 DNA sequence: TGCAGCGTTGAGGGGAAGGGCTACACCTTC. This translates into CSVEGKGYTF. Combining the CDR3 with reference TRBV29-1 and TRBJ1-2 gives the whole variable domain SAVISQKPSRDICQRGTSLTIQCQVDSQVTMMFWYRQQPGQSLTLIATANQGSEATYESGFVIDKFPISRPNLTFSTLTVSNMSPEDSSIYLCSVEGKGYTFGSGTRLTVV.

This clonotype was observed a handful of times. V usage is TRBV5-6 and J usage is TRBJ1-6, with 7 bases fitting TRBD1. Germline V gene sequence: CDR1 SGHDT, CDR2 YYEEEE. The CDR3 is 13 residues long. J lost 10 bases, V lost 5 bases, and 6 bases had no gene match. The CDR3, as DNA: TGTGCCAGCAGGAGGACAGGCGTGTCACCCCTCCACTTT. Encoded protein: CASRRTGVSPLHF.

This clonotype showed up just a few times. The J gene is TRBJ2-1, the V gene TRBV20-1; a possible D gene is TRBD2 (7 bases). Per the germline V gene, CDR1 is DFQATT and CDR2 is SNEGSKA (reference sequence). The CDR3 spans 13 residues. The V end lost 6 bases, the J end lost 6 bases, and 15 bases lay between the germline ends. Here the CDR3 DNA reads TGCAGTGCAAGACCTCGGGGGGCCAATGAGCAGTTCTTC. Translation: CSARPRGANEQFF.

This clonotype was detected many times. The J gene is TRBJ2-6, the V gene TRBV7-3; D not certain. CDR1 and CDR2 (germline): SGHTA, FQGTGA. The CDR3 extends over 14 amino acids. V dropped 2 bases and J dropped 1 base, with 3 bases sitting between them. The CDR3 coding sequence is TGTGCCAGCAGCTTAGGGTCTGGGGCCAACGTCCTGACTTTC. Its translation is CASSLGSGANVLTF.

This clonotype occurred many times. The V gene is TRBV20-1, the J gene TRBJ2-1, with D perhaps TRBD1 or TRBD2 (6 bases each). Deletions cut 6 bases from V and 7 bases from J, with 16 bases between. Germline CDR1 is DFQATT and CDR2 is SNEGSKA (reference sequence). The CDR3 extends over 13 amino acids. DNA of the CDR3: TGCAGTGCCATTGAGGGGGGTAAGAATGAGCAGTTCTTC. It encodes CSAIEGGKNEQFF.

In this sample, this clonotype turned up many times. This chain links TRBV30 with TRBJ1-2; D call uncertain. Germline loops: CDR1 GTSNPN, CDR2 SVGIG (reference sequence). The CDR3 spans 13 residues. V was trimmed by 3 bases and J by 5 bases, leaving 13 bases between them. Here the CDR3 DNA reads TGTGCCTGGAGGGACCCCTATCGGTATGGCTACACCTTC. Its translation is CAWRDPYRYGYTF.

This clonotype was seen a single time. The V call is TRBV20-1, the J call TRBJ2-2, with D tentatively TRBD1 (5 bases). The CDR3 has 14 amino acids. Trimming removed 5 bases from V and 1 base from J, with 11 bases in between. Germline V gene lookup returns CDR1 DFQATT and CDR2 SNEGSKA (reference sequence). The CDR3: CSAYKGWNTGELFF. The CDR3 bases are TGCAGTGCTTATAAGGGGTGGAACACCGGGGAGCTGTTTTTT.

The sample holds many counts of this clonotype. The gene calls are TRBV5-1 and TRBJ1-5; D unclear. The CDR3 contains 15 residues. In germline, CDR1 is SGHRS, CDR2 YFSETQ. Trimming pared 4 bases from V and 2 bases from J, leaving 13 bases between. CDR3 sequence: CASSLLGDRNQPQHF. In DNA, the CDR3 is TGCGCCAGCAGCCTGCTCGGGGATCGCAATCAGCCCCAGCATTTT.

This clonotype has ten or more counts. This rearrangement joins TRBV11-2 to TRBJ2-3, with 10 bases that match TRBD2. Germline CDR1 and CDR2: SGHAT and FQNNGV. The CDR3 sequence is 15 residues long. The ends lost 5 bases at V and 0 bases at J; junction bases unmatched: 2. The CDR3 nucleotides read TGTGCCAGCAGCGAGCGGGGGGGGAGCACAGATACGCAGTATTTT. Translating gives CASSERGGSTDTQYF.